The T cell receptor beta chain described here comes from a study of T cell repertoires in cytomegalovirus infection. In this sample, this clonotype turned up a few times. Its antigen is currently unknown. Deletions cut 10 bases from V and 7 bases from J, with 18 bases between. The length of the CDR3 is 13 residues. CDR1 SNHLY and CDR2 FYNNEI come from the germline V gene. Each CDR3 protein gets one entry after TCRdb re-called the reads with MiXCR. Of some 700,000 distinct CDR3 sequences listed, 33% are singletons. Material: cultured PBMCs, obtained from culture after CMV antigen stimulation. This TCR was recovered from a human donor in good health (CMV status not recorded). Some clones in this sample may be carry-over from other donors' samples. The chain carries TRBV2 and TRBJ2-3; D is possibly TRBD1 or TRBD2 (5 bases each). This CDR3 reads CANTDGGQYTQYF. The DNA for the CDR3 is TGTGCCAATACCGACGGAGGACAATATACGCAGTATTTT.